The 20 T cell receptor beta chains given below trace back to one sample, sequenced in a study of blood T cell repertoires in COVID-19 (dated by TCRdb to 2020 to 2022). Library generation was performed with the immunoSEQ multiplex PCR assay. Entries here come from immuneACCESS through TCRdb and include only in-frame sequences with V and J called. Some clones fail to appear in such tables; in the studies checked, an unresolved V gene covers under half of the shortfall, and the cause of the remainder is unknown. This sample is represented by about 140,000 clones; 88% of them were singletons. Approximately 2.4% of the sample is taken by the ten largest. Sample: peripheral blood. Receptor source: a human donor with COVID-19, enrolled during active disease. The donor label of this sample is uncertain.

The V and J genes are TRBV6-6 and TRBJ2-7; 7 nucleotides align to TRBD1. Per germline, CDR1 MNHNY and CDR2 SVGAGI (reference sequence). Germline trimming cut 2 bases from V and 9 bases from J; bases unmatched to any gene: 10. This CDR3 contains 14 residues. The DNA of the CDR3 is TGTGCCAGCAGTTACGAGACAGGGACCCACGGGCAGTACTTC. As protein: CASSYETGTHGQYF.

The chain combines TRBV6-5 with TRBJ2-1; TRBD1 matches at 9 bases. Germline loops: CDR1 MNHEY, CDR2 SVGAGI. V was pared by 6 bases and J by 7 bases, with 10 bases of the junction left unmatched. CDR3 size: 15 residues. The CDR3 region is CASRPPGTGRNEQFF. The CDR3 DNA sequence: TGTGCCAGCAGACCCCCCGGGACAGGGCGGAATGAGCAGTTCTTC.

J is TRBJ1-2 and V is TRBV6-5, with TRBD1 matching 8 bases. Trimming took 5 bases from V and 7 from J; bases not matched to a gene: 9. Germline CDR1 and CDR2: MNHEY and SVGAGI. The CDR3 totals 14 residues. The CDR3 spells CASSRDRWTGGYTF. The CDR3 DNA sequence: TGTGCCAGCAGTCGGGACAGGTGGACGGGTGGCTACACCTTC.

The chain links TRBV19 to TRBJ1-3; the match to TRBD1 covers 7 bases. V lost 6 bases and J lost 2; bases outside the gene matches: 7. Germline CDR1 and CDR2: LNHDA and SQIVND (reference sequence). The CDR3 totals 15 residues. The CDR3 DNA reads as TGTGCCAGTAGCATCCCCGGGACAGCTGGAAACACCATATATTTT. As protein: CASSIPGTAGNTIYF. The full variable domain, completed using reference TRBV19 and TRBJ1-3, is DGGITQSPKYLFRKEGQNVTLSCEQNLNHDAMYWYRQDPGQGLRLIYYSQIVNDFQKGDIAEGYSVSREKKESFPLTVTSAQKNPTAFYLCASSIPGTAGNTIYFGEGSWLTVV.

The DNA of the CDR3 is TGTGCCAGCAGTTTCGGACAGACGAAACTGTTTTTT. Amino acid sequence: CASSFGQTKLFF. This sequence joins TRBV2 and TRBJ1-4, with TRBD1 as a possible D gene (6 bases). This CDR3 is built from 12 residues. Germline V CDR1 and CDR2: SNHLY, FYNNEI. V was cut by 5 bases and J by 11 bases, with 12 bases left in between.

This chain connects TRBV3-1 (or the pseudogene TRBV3-2) to TRBJ1-1; the D gene is possibly TRBD1 (5 bases). V was cut by 0 bases and J by 6 bases, with 14 bases left in between. CDR1 and CDR2 (germline): LGHDT, YNNKEL (reference sequence). The CDR3 is 15 amino acids. The CDR3 spells CASSQDPSRVAEAFF. The CDR3 DNA follows: TGTGCCAGCAGCCAAGACCCAAGCAGGGTAGCTGAAGCTTTCTTT.

The sample holds one count of this clone. The chain is built from TRBV27 and TRBJ2-7; 14 bases map to TRBD2. The CDR3 is 19 residues long. The V gene end was trimmed by 6 bases and the J gene end by 2 bases; junction bases not matched to a gene: 15. Germline V gives CDR1 MNHEY, CDR2 SMNVEV (reference sequence). The CDR3: CASSRSVGLAGEWAYEQYF. As DNA, the CDR3 is TGTGCCAGCAGCCGGTCGGTGGGACTAGCGGGAGAATGGGCCTACGAGCAGTACTTC.

The sample holds one count of this clone. The gene calls are TRBV5-4 and TRBJ1-2; D possibly corresponds to TRBD1 (6 bases). Germline V gives CDR1 SGHNT, CDR2 YYREEE (reference sequence). V dropped 3 bases and J dropped 4 bases, with 13 bases sitting between them. This CDR3 has 14 amino acids. CDR3 in amino acids: CASSWGGGPYGYTF. The DNA for the CDR3 is TGTGCCAGCAGCTGGGGCGGGGGGCCCTATGGCTACACCTTC.

The chain couples TRBV5-1 to TRBJ1-4; D is possibly TRBD1 (6 bases). The V and J ends lost 0 bases and 4 bases respectively, with 10 bases between them. The CDR3 is 15 amino acids. Germline CDR1 and CDR2: SGHRS and YFSETQ. CDR3 residues: CASSLGGRGNEKLFF. The CDR3 nucleotides read TGCGCCAGCAGCTTGGGGGGGCGCGGTAATGAAAAACTGTTTTTT. The full variable domain, rest sourced from reference TRBV5-1 and TRBJ1-4, is KAGVTQTPRYLIKTRGQQVTLSCSPISGHRSVSWYQQTPGQGLQFLFEYFSETQRNKGNFPGRFSGRQFSNSRSEMNVSTLELGDSALYLCASSLGGRGNEKLFFGSGTQLSVL.

This clone was seen a handful of times. Here the CDR3 omits its conserved ending phenylalanine or tryptophan, so a read error is the likely source. Because the CDR3's place on the DNA is in doubt, the DNA is left out and the CDR3 is given as listed by TCRdb. V gene TRBV6-1 combines with J gene TRBJ1-5; the table's D call of TRBD1 was not tested on the DNA. The CDR3 length equals 12 residues, ends included. Germline CDR1 and CDR2: MNHNS and SASEGT. The CDR3 reads CASSEVGDRLYL.

J is TRBJ2-1 and V is TRBV5-1, with D possibly matching TRBD2 (5 bases). CDR3 size: 13 residues. V was pared by 0 bases and J by 10 bases, with 11 bases between. CDR1 is SGHRS and CDR2 is YFSETQ in the germline V gene. The CDR3 DNA reads as TGCGCCAGCAGCTTGGGATTCGGGGAAGAGCAGTTCTTC. Translation gives CASSLGFGEEQFF.

The chain joins TRBV7-3 to TRBJ2-1; 10 bases are a match to TRBD2. Per the germline V gene, CDR1 is SGHTA and CDR2 is FQGTGA. CDR3 length: 14 residues. V lost 3 bases to trimming and J lost 9 bases; unmatched junction nucleotides: 5. CDR3 DNA sequence: TGTGCCAGCAGCTTCCAGCGGGGGGGCGGTGAGCAGTTCTTC. Encoded protein: CASSFQRGGGEQFF. The whole variable domain, remainder taken from reference TRBV7-3 and TRBJ2-1, is GAGVSQTPSNKVTEKGKYVELRCDPISGHTALYWYRQSLGQGPEFLIYFQGTGAADDSGLPNDRFFAVRPEGSVSTLKIQRTERGDSAVYLCASSFQRGGGEQFFGPGTRLTVL.

The CDR3 DNA follows: TGTGCCAGCGGAAGAACGGGAAAACAGGGGTACACCTACGAGCAGTACTTC. Amino acid sequence: CASGRTGKQGYTYEQYF. The chain is built from TRBV6-4 and TRBJ2-7; 7 bases map to TRBD1. This CDR3 region has 17 residues. In germline, CDR1 is MRHNA, CDR2 SNTAGT. Germline trimming cut 8 bases from V and 2 bases from J; bases unmatched to any gene: 18.

The rearrangement uses TRBV25-1 and TRBJ2-7, with a possible D match to TRBD1 (5 bases). The CDR3 consists of 13 residues. Germline V gene sequence: CDR1 MGHDK, CDR2 SYGVNS. Trimming cost V 3 bases and J 1 base, with 7 bases left between them. The DNA for the CDR3 is TGTGCCAGCAGTGACAGGGCGTCCTACGAGCAGTACTTC. It codes for CASSDRASYEQYF.

V usage is TRBV7-2 and J usage is TRBJ1-5; the match to TRBD1 covers 11 bases. The V and J ends lost 5 bases and 5 bases, in that order; junction bases with no gene match: 8. The CDR3 sequence is 16 residues long. CDR1 SGHTA and CDR2 FQGNSA come from the germline V gene. The CDR3, as DNA: TGTGCCAGCAGCCCACGGCCGGGACAGGGGGATCAGCCCCAGCATTTT. Translated, it gives CASSPRPGQGDQPQHF.

The chain is built from TRBV5-5 and TRBJ2-6, with 9 nucleotides matching TRBD1. Trimming removed 4 bases from V and 0 bases from J; junction bases left unmatched: 8. Germline CDR1 SGHKS, CDR2 YYEKEE (reference sequence). The CDR3 length is 18 residues. CDR3 DNA sequence: TGTGCCAGCAGCACGGGACAGGGTTTTGTCTCTGGGGCCAACGTCCTGACTTTC. Protein sequence: CASSTGQGFVSGANVLTF.

The chain uses TRBV5-4 and TRBJ2-3, with 8 bases matching TRBD2. CDR3 length equals 17 residues. Germline CDR1 SGHNT, CDR2 YYREEE (reference sequence). J was trimmed by 1 base and V by 4 bases; bases with no gene match: 11. The chain's CDR3 is CASSRAPGGRGTDTQYF. The DNA of the CDR3 is TGTGCCAGCAGCAGGGCCCCGGGGGGGCGGGGCACAGATACGCAGTATTTT.

V is TRBV19 and J is TRBJ1-4, with 8 nucleotides matching TRBD1. Germline V gene sequence: CDR1 LNHDA, CDR2 SQIVND (reference sequence). The CDR3 totals 15 residues. Losses at the gene ends were 4 bases for V and 4 bases for J; bases not matched to a gene: 5. The CDR3 is CASSSRGRINEKLFF. The DNA of the CDR3 is TGTGCCAGTAGTAGCAGGGGGCGTATTAATGAAAAACTGTTTTTT.

This chain links TRBV5-1 with TRBJ2-1; D is possibly TRBD1 (7 bases). The CDR3 extends over 16 amino acids. In germline, CDR1 is SGHRS, CDR2 YFSETQ. The V and J ends lost 2 bases and 8 bases respectively, with 20 bases between them. The DNA of the CDR3 is TGCGCCAGCAGCTTCGGGAGTCCGACAGGGTGGGATGAGCAGTTCTTC. This sequence encodes CASSFGSPTGWDEQFF.

The chain joins TRBV5-1 to TRBJ1-6; no clear D. This CDR3 comprises 14 residues. The germline V gene encodes CDR1 SGHRS and CDR2 YFSETQ. The V end was cut by 1 base, the J end by 7 bases, with 9 bases between. This CDR3 reads CASSLTVGNSPLHF. Here the CDR3 DNA reads TGCGCCAGCAGCTTGACAGTTGGGAATTCACCCCTCCACTTT.